This T cell receptor (beta chain) was captured in a study of blood T cell repertoires in COVID-19. Background on the study: Some COVID-19 samples were acute and others convalescent; all came from the United States, Italy and Spain. The cDNA or gDNA used as material had been derived from T cells, B-cell-depleted T cells, or PBMCs.

Individuals drawn from around 25 US areas were roughly 18 to 89 years old. The CDR3 contains 18 residues. TCRdb keeps only in-frame clones here, not all; method: immunoSEQ multiplex PCR. The table shows some 250,000 clones, with approximately 90% occurring only once. The chain links TRBV12-1 to TRBJ2-4; the table's D call, TRBD2, has no DNA check behind it. TRBV12-1 is a recognized pseudogene. Sequencing used PBMCs or T cells enriched from blood (not recorded which). This TCR was recovered from a man in his forties who had recovered from COVID-19. As DNA, the CDR3 is TGTGCCAGCAGGTTTCCTCCAGGAGGGACCTTAGCCAAAAACATTCAGTACTTC. The encoded protein is CASRFPPGGTLAKNIQYF.